The entry that follows covers one TCR beta chain sequence. The antigen is undetermined. Samples had at least 6.5 million PBMCs isolated from them. The sample comes from a study of blood T cells in healthy people across ages. Study context: Template switching retrieved approximately one barcoded beta molecule for each two T cells. Study-wide points: Aged donors had fewer naive CD4+ cells and lower diversity than long-lived donors.

Germline V CDR1 and CDR2: DFQATT, SNEGSKA (reference sequence). The CDR3 loop spans 12 amino acids. Sample-barcoded 5' priming and a J-beta primer mix drove a second PCR of roughly 7 to 11 cycles. Each cDNA molecule received a tag from a template-switch adaptor that had 12 random nucleotides. TCRdb reprocessed the 5' RACE reads with MiXCR, giving one entry per CDR3 protein. Of around 400,000 distinct CDR3 sequences listed, more than 45% are singletons. J is TRBJ2-7 and V is TRBV20-1, with D perhaps TRBD1 (6 bases). The specimen sequenced was blood. The clonotype was recovered from a man in his 60s in good health. CDR3 sequence reads: CTAGDKTYEQYF. For the CDR3, the DNA is TGCACCGCAGGGGATAAGACCTACGAGCAGTACTTC.